These 2 T cell receptor beta chains were sequenced from one sample in a study of blood T cell repertoires in COVID-19. Measured with immunoSEQ multiplex PCR; TCRdb has only the in-frame clones, and not every one. Of 390,000 or so clones listed, roughly 89% were seen once; the top ten hold around 10%. Material: PBMCs or T cells enriched from blood (not recorded which). Source of these receptors: a woman aged 50 to 65 who had recovered from COVID-19.

The rearrangement joins TRBV4-3 to TRBJ2-7; D is perhaps TRBD1 (7 bases). The V gene's germline CDR1 is LGHNA and CDR2 YSLEER. The V end was cut by 1 base, the J end by 6 bases, with 13 bases between. The CDR3 is 14 residues long. The CDR3 DNA sequence: TGCGCCAGCAGCCAAGTAGGAGGGACAGTCGAGCAGTACTTC. This sequence encodes CASSQVGGTVEQYF.

The gene calls are TRBV2 and TRBJ1-1; D is possibly TRBD1 (5 bases). V was pared by 6 bases and J by 4 bases, with 12 bases between. The V gene's germline CDR1 is SNHLY and CDR2 FYNNEI. The CDR3 runs to 13 residues. CDR3 sequence reads: CASRATDFTEAFF. CDR3 nucleotide sequence: TGTGCCAGCAGGGCGACAGATTTCACTGAAGCTTTCTTT.